Given below is one T cell receptor (beta chain) in context. This sample stems from a study of T cells in Graves' hyperthyroidism and ophthalmopathy. The TCR beta CDR3 regions underwent amplification using RNA transcripts as the source. The study used the HTBI primer set for a first-round RT-PCR of the TCR CDR3. Each CDR3 protein is one row after TCRdb ran MiXCR on the multiplex PCR reads. Among hundreds of thousands of distinct CDR3 sequences listed, 20% to 25% were seen once. The specimen sequenced was blood. The source of this sequence is a man aged 45-60 years with Graves' hyperthyroidism.

CDR3 protein: CASSIAGGPNTEAFF. CDR3 DNA sequence: TGTGCCAGTAGTATAGCTGGAGGGCCGAACACTGAAGCTTTCTTT. The genes are TRBV19 and TRBJ1-1, with D unclear. Between the trimmed V and J ends, which lost 1 base and 1 base, there was a span of 10 bases. The CDR3 loop spans 15 amino acids. Germline-derived CDR1 and CDR2 are LNHDA and SQIVND (reference sequence).